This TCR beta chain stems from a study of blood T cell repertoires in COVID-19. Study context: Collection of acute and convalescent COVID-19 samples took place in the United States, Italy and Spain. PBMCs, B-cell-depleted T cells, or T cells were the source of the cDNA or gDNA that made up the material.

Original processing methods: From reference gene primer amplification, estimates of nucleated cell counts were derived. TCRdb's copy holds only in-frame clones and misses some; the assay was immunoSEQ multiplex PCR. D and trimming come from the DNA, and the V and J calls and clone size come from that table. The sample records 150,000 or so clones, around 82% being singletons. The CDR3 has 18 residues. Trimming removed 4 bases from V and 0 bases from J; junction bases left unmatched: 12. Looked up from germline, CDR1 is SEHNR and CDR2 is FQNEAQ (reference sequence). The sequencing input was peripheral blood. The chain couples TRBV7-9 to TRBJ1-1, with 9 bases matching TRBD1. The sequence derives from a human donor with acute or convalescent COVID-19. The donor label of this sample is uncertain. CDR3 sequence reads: CASSSTGTGPPMNTEAFF. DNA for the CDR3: TGTGCCAGCAGCTCAACCGGGACAGGGCCGCCGATGAACACTGAAGCTTTCTTT.